These 26 T cell receptor beta chains were all obtained from the same sample, sequenced in a study of identical twins. Via MiXCR, TCRdb re-called the 5' RACE reads, giving one row per CDR3 protein. Of hundreds of thousands of distinct CDR3 sequences in the sample, more than 8% were seen once. These records were also assigned to another study, of yellow fever vaccine responses in identical twins.

The material sequenced was CD8+ T cells sorted from blood. The source of these receptors is a woman under 30 in good health.

The chain is built from TRBV11-2 and TRBJ2-7; perhaps TRBD1 as D (6 bases). Trimming removed 7 bases from V and 4 bases from J, with 14 bases in between. The CDR3 spans 13 residues. CDR1 and CDR2 (germline): SGHAT, FQNNGV. The CDR3 loop reads CASMAGAEYEQYF. The DNA of the CDR3 is TGTGCCAGCATGGCAGGGGCGGAGTACGAGCAGTACTTC. The full variable domain, with the rest looked up from reference TRBV11-2 and TRBJ2-7, is EAGVAQSPRYKIIEKRQSVAFWCNPISGHATLYWYQQILGQGPKLLIQFQNNGVVDDSQLPKDRFSAERLKGVDSTLKIQPAKLEDSAVYLCASMAGAEYEQYFGPGTRLTVT.

This clonotype was detected a few times. The chain is built from TRBV12-3 or TRBV12-4 and TRBJ2-3, with D possibly being TRBD2 (5 bases). The CDR3 length is 15 residues. The ends were cut back, 8 bases at V and 1 base at J, with 16 bases in the middle. The chain's CDR3 is CASCGGRSGTDTQYF. The CDR3 nucleotides are TGTGCCAGCTGCGGCGGGCGGAGCGGCACAGATACGCAGTATTTT.

This rearrangement joins TRBV9 to TRBJ1-2; D is perhaps TRBD1 (5 bases). CDR3 length equals 14 residues. Germline values: CDR1 SGDLS, CDR2 YYNGEE. Trimming took off 0 bases at V and 4 bases at J, with 10 bases between the two ends. CDR3 protein: CASSVGDEGYGYTF. DNA for the CDR3: TGTGCCAGCAGCGTAGGGGACGAGGGCTATGGCTACACCTTC.

This clonotype occurred many times. The chain links TRBV27 to TRBJ2-3; 9 bases align to TRBD1. Germline V gives CDR1 MNHEY, CDR2 SMNVEV (reference sequence). CDR3 length: 14 amino acids. V lost 5 bases to trimming and J lost 5 bases; unmatched junction nucleotides: 5. The CDR3 sequence is CASSPGQGGDTQYF. As DNA, the CDR3 is TGTGCCAGCAGTCCGGGACAGGGTGGAGATACGCAGTATTTT.

This clonotype was recorded at least ten times. The V and J genes are TRBV6-1 and TRBJ2-3; 7 bases are a match to TRBD2. CDR1 and CDR2 (germline): MNHNS, SASEGT. The CDR3 length is 13 residues. Trimming cost V 3 bases and J 6 bases; bases outside gene matches: 3. The CDR3 is CASSDVGGDTQYF. DNA for the CDR3: TGTGCCAGCAGTGATGTGGGGGGGGATACGCAGTATTTT.

This chain connects TRBV6-1 to TRBJ1-6, with 9 bases that match TRBD1. The CDR3 is 13 residues long. The ends lost 11 bases at V and 7 bases at J; junction bases unmatched: 6. Germline V gene lookup returns CDR1 MNHNS and CDR2 SASEGT. The CDR3 coding sequence is TGTGCCGGGGGGGGACAGGGCAATTCACCCCTCCACTTT. Its protein product is CAGGGQGNSPLHF.

The genes are TRBV28 and TRBJ2-7, with 9 positions matching TRBD1. Per the germline V gene, CDR1 is MDHEN and CDR2 is SYDVKM. The J segment lost 3 bases and the V segment lost 6 bases, leaving 15 bases of the junction unmatched. CDR3 length: 17 amino acids. The CDR3 protein is CASRDRGPGEDLYEQYF. The CDR3 nucleotides read TGTGCCAGCAGGGACAGGGGTCCGGGGGAGGACCTCTACGAGCAGTACTTC.

This clonotype showed up many times. This chain connects TRBV7-9 to TRBJ2-7; D assignment may be TRBD1 or TRBD2 (6 bases each). This CDR3 has 14 residues. CDR1 and CDR2 from the germline V gene are SEHNR and FQNEAQ (reference sequence). Trimming removed 4 bases from V and 7 bases from J, with 17 bases in between. CDR3 sequence: CASSSPEGVREQYF. CDR3 nucleotides: TGTGCCAGCAGCTCCCCGGAGGGGGTTCGAGAGCAGTACTTC. Looking up the rest from reference TRBV7-9 and TRBJ2-7 gives the full variable domain: DTGVSQNPRHKITKRGQNVTFRCDPISEHNRLYWYRQTLGQGPEFLTYFQNEAQLEKSRLLSDRFSAERPKGSFSTLEIQRTEQGDSAMYLCASSSPEGVREQYFGPGTRLTVT.

This clonotype has at least ten counts. The J gene is TRBJ2-3, the V gene TRBV7-9; possible D gene TRBD2, 6 bases. The CDR3 extends over 11 amino acids. CDR1 and CDR2 from the germline V gene are SEHNR and FQNEAQ (reference sequence). V was pared by 10 bases and J by 5 bases, with 10 bases between. Written as DNA, the CDR3 is TGTGCCACTCGACTAGGAGATACGCAGTATTTT. It encodes CATRLGDTQYF.

This clonotype was detected a few times. The chain has TRBV3-1 and TRBJ2-5; D unresolved. The V end lost 0 bases, the J end lost 1 base, and 12 bases lay between the germline ends. Germline loops: CDR1 LGHDT, CDR2 YNNKEL (reference sequence). This CDR3 contains 16 residues. The CDR3, as DNA: TGTGCCAGCAGCCAAGACCCCCTCCTGCCCCAAGAGACCCAGTACTTC. The encoded protein is CASSQDPLLPQETQYF.

This clonotype was detected ten times or more. This rearrangement joins TRBV4-3 to TRBJ2-7; D is unresolved. Per germline, CDR1 LGHNA and CDR2 YSLEER. V was trimmed by 2 bases and J by 3 bases, leaving 11 bases between them. This CDR3 contains 14 residues. For the CDR3, the DNA is TGCGCCAGCAGCCAATGGTTGGGGAACTACGAGCAGTACTTC. This sequence encodes CASSQWLGNYEQYF.

Ten or more counts support this clonotype. The V call is TRBV6-1, the J call TRBJ2-2, with D maybe TRBD2 (5 bases). The CDR3 is 16 residues long. Germline V gives CDR1 MNHNS, CDR2 SASEGT. Between the trimmed V and J ends, which lost 6 bases and 3 bases, there was a span of 17 bases. Here the CDR3 reads CASSPPEGAYTGELFF. As DNA, the CDR3 is TGTGCCAGCAGCCCCCCAGAGGGCGCCTACACCGGGGAGCTGTTTTTT.

Ten or more counts support this clonotype. This chain joins TRBV3-1 and TRBJ2-7, with a tentative D call TRBD2 (5 bases). The CDR3 covers 15 residues. V was clipped by 4 bases and J by 3 bases, with 16 bases between them. Germline V CDR1 and CDR2: LGHDT, YNNKEL (reference sequence). The CDR3 loop is CASSLPGDTYYEQYF. CDR3 DNA sequence: TGTGCCAGCAGCCTCCCCGGGGATACCTACTACGAGCAGTACTTC.

This clonotype has more than one count but fewer than ten. V and J are TRBV10-1 and TRBJ2-5, with unresolved D. Germline loops: CDR1 WNHNN, CDR2 SYGVQD (reference sequence). V shed 3 bases and J shed 2 bases, with 7 bases lying between them. The CDR3 sequence is 13 residues long. CDR3 sequence: CASSDPLQETQYF. The CDR3 nucleotides read TGCGCCAGCAGTGACCCCCTACAAGAGACCCAGTACTTC.

The genes are TRBV12-3 or TRBV12-4 and TRBJ2-2; 8 bases match TRBD1. V gave up 1 base and J gave up 4 bases; unmatched junction bases: 8. The CDR3 totals 17 residues. The CDR3 bases are TGTGCCAGCAGTTTAGATTCGGACAGGGTTAGCACCGGGGAGCTGTTTTTT. Its translation: CASSLDSDRVSTGELFF.

This clonotype occurred many times. This chain uses TRBV28 with TRBJ1-1; 9 bases are shared with TRBD1. The V segment lost 6 bases and the J segment 1 base; nucleotides outside the gene matches: 3. The CDR3 is made up of 14 amino acids. CDR1 is MDHEN and CDR2 is SYDVKM in the germline V gene. For the CDR3, the DNA is TGTGCCAGCAGCCGACAGGGGGGGAACACTGAAGCTTTCTTT. Translated: CASSRQGGNTEAFF.

This clonotype has a count of ten or more. The chain recombines TRBV29-1 with TRBJ2-2; the D is unclear. V was cut by 7 bases and J by 4 bases, with 13 bases left in between. Per the germline V gene, CDR1 is SQVTM and CDR2 is ANQGSEA. CDR3 size: 13 residues. As DNA, the CDR3 is TGCAGCGCAAGCTCAGGATTCACCGGGGAGCTGTTTTTT. Its protein is CSASSGFTGELFF.

J is TRBJ2-2 and V is TRBV29-1; the D is unclear. With 3 bases removed from V and 4 bases from J, the gap between germline ends came to 6 bases. The CDR3 loop spans 12 amino acids. Germline loops: CDR1 SQVTM, CDR2 ANQGSEA. CDR3 sequence reads: CSVEHFTGELFF. CDR3 DNA sequence: TGCAGCGTTGAGCACTTCACCGGGGAGCTGTTTTTT.

Of note for this clonotype: An end of the junction does not agree with germline; a read error may underlie this. The chain combines TRBV6-5 with TRBJ2-3; D possibly corresponds to TRBD2 (5 bases). This CDR3 is built from 12 residues. From germline, CDR1 is MNHEY and CDR2 SVGAGI. CDR3 residues: CVSSSRGDTQYF. CDR3 coding DNA: TGTGTCAGCAGTTCCAGAGGGGATACGCAGTATTTT.

V is TRBV29-1 and J is TRBJ2-1; D call uncertain. The CDR3 contains 10 residues. Germline values: CDR1 SQVTM, CDR2 ANQGSEA. The germline V and J ends were trimmed by 7 bases and 7 bases, with 8 bases remaining between them. CDR3 DNA sequence: TGCAGCGGGGAAGAGAATGAGCAGTTCTTC. Translation gives CSGEENEQFF.

This clonotype was seen many times. The rearrangement uses TRBV5-1 and TRBJ2-7; TRBD1 agrees at 9 bases. This CDR3 region has 15 residues. From germline, CDR1 is SGHRS and CDR2 YFSETQ. With V trimmed by 1 base and J by 2 bases, 4 bases remained unmatched. CDR3 in amino acids: CASSLRGQGPYEQYF. The DNA of the CDR3 is TGCGCCAGCAGCTTGCGTGGACAGGGGCCCTACGAGCAGTACTTC.

This clonotype was observed at least ten times. The V and J genes are TRBV14 and TRBJ1-2; TRBD1 matches 7 bases. V trimming: 5 bases; J trimming: 3 bases; junction bases outside the gene matches: 6. The CDR3 totals 14 residues. CDR1 SGHDN and CDR2 FVKESK come from the germline V gene. The chain's CDR3 is CASSLRQGYYGYTF. The CDR3 DNA sequence: TGTGCCAGCAGCTTACGACAGGGATACTATGGCTACACCTTC.

This rearrangement joins TRBV20-1 to TRBJ1-1; the D is unclear. The V end lost 4 bases, the J end lost 0 bases, and 15 bases lay between the germline ends. CDR1 is DFQATT and CDR2 is SNEGSKA in the germline V gene (reference sequence). The CDR3 has 15 residues. The CDR3 sequence is CSAILSIPVNTEAFF. CDR3 DNA sequence: TGCAGTGCTATTCTTTCGATTCCAGTGAACACTGAAGCTTTCTTT.

This clonotype came up many times. This chain links TRBV4-1 with TRBJ2-3; tentatively, D is TRBD2 (6 bases). V shed 11 bases and J shed 5 bases, with 17 bases lying between them. Germline values: CDR1 MGHRA, CDR2 YSYEKL. The CDR3 consists of 13 residues. CDR3 DNA sequence: TGCGCCTCTGGCGGGGCGATTGAAGATACGCAGTATTTT. Amino acid sequence: CASGGAIEDTQYF.

The V gene is TRBV6-2 or TRBV6-3, the J gene TRBJ2-7; no reliable D call. Germline V lookup: CDR1 MNHEY, CDR2 SVGEGT. The CDR3 has 14 amino acids. V was clipped by 5 bases and J by 0 bases, with 11 bases between them. CDR3 sequence: CASSHASNSYEQYF. The CDR3 DNA follows: TGTGCCAGCAGTCACGCAAGCAACTCCTACGAGCAGTACTTC.

This clonotype was observed many times. The CDR3 DNA reads as TGTGCCAGCAGCATGCAGGGTACCCCGTACAATGAGCAGTTCTTC. Its protein is CASSMQGTPYNEQFF. This chain uses TRBV7-9 with TRBJ2-1, with D possibly being TRBD1 (5 bases). The CDR3 consists of 15 residues. Germline CDR1 reads SEHNR; CDR2 reads FQNEAQ (reference sequence). Trimming pared 5 bases from V and 4 bases from J, leaving 15 bases between.